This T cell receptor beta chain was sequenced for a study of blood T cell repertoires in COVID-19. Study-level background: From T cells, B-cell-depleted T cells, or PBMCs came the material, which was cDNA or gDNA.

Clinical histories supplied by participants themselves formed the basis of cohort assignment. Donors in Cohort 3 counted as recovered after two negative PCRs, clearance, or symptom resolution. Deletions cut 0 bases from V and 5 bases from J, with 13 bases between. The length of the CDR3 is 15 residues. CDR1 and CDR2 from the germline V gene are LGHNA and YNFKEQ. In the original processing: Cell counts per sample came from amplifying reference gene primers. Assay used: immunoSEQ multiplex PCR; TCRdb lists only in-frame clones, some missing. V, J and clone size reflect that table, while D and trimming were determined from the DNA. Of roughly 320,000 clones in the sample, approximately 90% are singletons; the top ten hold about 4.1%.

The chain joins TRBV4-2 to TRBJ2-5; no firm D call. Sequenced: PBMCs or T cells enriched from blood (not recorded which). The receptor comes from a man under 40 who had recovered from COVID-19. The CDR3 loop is CASSQESNLRETQYF. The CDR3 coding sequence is TGTGCCAGCAGCCAAGAGTCGAACCTGAGGGAGACCCAGTACTTC.